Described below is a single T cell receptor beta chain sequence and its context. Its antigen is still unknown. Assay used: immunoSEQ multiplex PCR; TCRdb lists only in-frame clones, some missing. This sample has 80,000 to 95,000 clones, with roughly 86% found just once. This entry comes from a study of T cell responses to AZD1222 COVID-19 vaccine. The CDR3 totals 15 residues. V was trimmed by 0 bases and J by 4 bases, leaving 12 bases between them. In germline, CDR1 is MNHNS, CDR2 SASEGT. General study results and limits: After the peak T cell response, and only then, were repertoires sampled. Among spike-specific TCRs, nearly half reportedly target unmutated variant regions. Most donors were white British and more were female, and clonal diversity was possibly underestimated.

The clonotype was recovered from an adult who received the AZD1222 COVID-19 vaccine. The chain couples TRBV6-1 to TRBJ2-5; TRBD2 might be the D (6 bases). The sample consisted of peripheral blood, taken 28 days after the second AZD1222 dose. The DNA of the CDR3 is TGTGCCAGCAGTGAAGCAAGCGGAGGGGTAGAGACCCAGTACTTC. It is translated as CASSEASGGVETQYF.